What follows describes a single T cell receptor (beta chain). Its specificity is not known. Repertoires were generated with immunoSEQ multiplex PCR, while TCRdb's copy carries only in-frame clones and drops some. The repertoire includes about 24,000 clones, around four fifths of them detected once, and approximately 21% sits in the top ten. These data belong to a study of lymphopenia after photon versus proton radiotherapy. The germline V gene has CDR1 MNHEY and CDR2 SMNVEV (reference sequence). The CDR3 runs 14 residues. The V end was cut by 4 bases, the J end by 7 bases, with 16 bases between. Whole-study results and caveats: Survival link was tested only in deceased patients; proton benefit remains a possibility. Proton therapy kept repertoires fairly stable, unlike photons, which gained effector/memory cells. Post-nadir TCR diversity decline inversely tracked overall survival among those who died. Oligoclonal CD8+ Temra expansion after nadir drove photon patients' diversity drop.

The genes are TRBV27 and TRBJ1-2; a weak D match, TRBD1 (6 bases). The sample was peripheral blood, taken from a patient treated with proton-based radiotherapy. The clonotype was recovered from a woman between 65 and 79 years old with pancreatic cancer. The CDR3 spells CASSYTGIPGGYTF. The CDR3 DNA sequence: TGTGCCAGCAGTTACACAGGGATCCCCGGTGGCTACACCTTC.